A single sample gave rise to the 31 T cell receptor beta chains below, sequenced in a study of blood T cell repertoires in COVID-19. Profiling relied on immunoSEQ multiplex PCR, and the TCRdb table lists in-frame clones only, not all of them. The sample yields 90,000 to 120,000 clones, approximately 88% seen once. The sample was peripheral blood. Receptors originate from a human donor in a cohort sampled during active COVID-19.

The chain combines TRBV7-2 with TRBJ2-7; the match to TRBD2 covers 10 bases. The germline CDR1 and CDR2 sequences are SGHTA and FQGNSA. CDR3 length: 14 amino acids. The V and J ends lost 5 bases and 7 bases, in that order; junction bases with no gene match: 8. CDR3 residues: CASSTTSGAGEQYF. The CDR3 bases are TGTGCCAGCAGCACTACTAGCGGGGCGGGGGAGCAGTACTTC.

The table lists this clone with many counts. The chain uses TRBV19 and TRBJ1-2, with 7 nucleotides matching TRBD1. This CDR3 has 12 residues. Trimming cost V 10 bases and J 9 bases; bases outside gene matches: 11. Germline CDR1 and CDR2: LNHDA and SQIVND (reference sequence). This CDR3 is CATRPVQGSYTF. The CDR3 bases are TGTGCCACCCGCCCCGTACAGGGGAGCTACACCTTC.

This chain connects TRBV30 to TRBJ2-1; D unresolved. Trimming took off 0 bases at V and 5 bases at J, with 11 bases between the two ends. CDR3 length: 14 amino acids. Germline lookup yields CDR1 GTSNPN and CDR2 SVGIG (reference sequence). CDR3 sequence reads: CAWSVSTAHNEQFF. CDR3 nucleotide sequence: TGTGCCTGGAGTGTATCAACAGCCCACAATGAGCAGTTCTTC.

The V gene is TRBV2, the J gene TRBJ1-1; perhaps TRBD1 as D (6 bases). The CDR3 has 13 amino acids. Germline lookup yields CDR1 SNHLY and CDR2 FYNNEI. With 1 base removed from V and 10 bases from J, the gap between germline ends came to 13 bases. CDR3 sequence: CASSEGGHPGAFF. Here the CDR3 DNA reads TGTGCCAGCAGTGAAGGGGGACATCCAGGAGCTTTCTTT.

As DNA, the CDR3 is TGTGCCAGCAGCCCGGGACAGGGTAGTGGAGATACGCAGTATTTT. Encoded protein: CASSPGQGSGDTQYF. This chain joins TRBV6-6 and TRBJ2-3, with 9 bases fitting TRBD1. This CDR3 region has 15 residues. The ends lost 6 bases at V and 5 bases at J; junction bases unmatched: 9. The germline gives CDR1 MNHNY, CDR2 SVGAGI (reference sequence).

The chain employs TRBV30 and TRBJ1-4, with TRBD1 matching over 8 bases. V lost 2 bases and J lost 3; bases outside the gene matches: 5. There are 15 residues in the CDR3. Germline V gene data show CDR1 as GTSNPN and CDR2 as SVGIG (reference sequence). DNA for the CDR3: TGTGCCTGGAGTTCGGGACAGGCATCTAATGAAAAACTGTTTTTT. Its translation: CAWSSGQASNEKLFF.

The chain couples TRBV24-1 to TRBJ1-1; tentatively, D is TRBD1 (5 bases). The CDR3 is 13 amino acids. Germline V gene data show CDR1 as KGHDR and CDR2 as SFDVKD. V was pared by 5 bases and J by 6 bases, with 12 bases between. The CDR3: CATSGGGVSEAFF. The CDR3 DNA follows: TGTGCCACCAGTGGGGGGGGAGTCTCTGAAGCTTTCTTT.

The chain links TRBV11-1 to TRBJ2-1, with 11 bases lining up with TRBD2. V dropped 1 base and J dropped 7; count of bases not matched to a gene: 3. The CDR3 is 15 residues long. CDR1 and CDR2 from the germline V gene are SGHAT and FQDESV (reference sequence). The chain's CDR3 is CASSLGLAGWNEQFF. DNA for the CDR3: TGTGCCAGCAGCTTAGGACTAGCGGGATGGAATGAGCAGTTCTTC.

The chain carries TRBV27 and TRBJ1-4; TRBD1 might be the D (6 bases). V lost 4 bases and J 2 bases, leaving 17 bases between the germline ends. Germline V gives CDR1 MNHEY, CDR2 SMNVEV (reference sequence). The CDR3 is 17 amino acids. Here the CDR3 DNA reads TGTGCCAGCAGTTATACAGGGAAGAGGGGGACTAATGAAAAACTGTTTTTT. This translates into CASSYTGKRGTNEKLFF.

The rearrangement uses TRBV5-1 and TRBJ1-6; the match to TRBD1 covers 7 bases. Germline lookup yields CDR1 SGHRS and CDR2 YFSETQ. V lost 3 bases to trimming and J lost 9 bases; unmatched junction nucleotides: 6. The CDR3 has 14 residues. The CDR3 nucleotides read TGCGCCAGCAGCTCCGGGACAGTTGGTTCACCCCTCCACTTT. Translation gives CASSSGTVGSPLHF.

This rearrangement joins TRBV27 to TRBJ2-7; the match to TRBD2 covers 7 bases. The CDR3 totals 13 residues. With V trimmed by 8 bases and J by 6 bases, 10 bases remained unmatched. Germline V CDR1 and CDR2: MNHEY, SMNVEV (reference sequence). In DNA, the CDR3 is TGTGCCAGCTCGTCGGGAGGAGGGCTCGAGCAGTACGTC. Protein sequence: CASSSGGGLEQYV.

This chain uses TRBV13 with TRBJ2-1, with D perhaps matching TRBD2 (6 bases). Per germline, CDR1 PRHDT and CDR2 FYEKMQ (reference sequence). This CDR3 contains 15 residues. The V end was cut by 10 bases, the J end by 4 bases, with 20 bases between. The CDR3 is CANPGKEGRYNEQFF. CDR3 coding DNA: TGTGCCAACCCCGGGAAGGAGGGCCGATACAATGAGCAGTTCTTC. The complete variable domain, with remaining parts taken from reference TRBV13 and TRBJ2-1, reads AAGVIQSPRHLIKEKRETATLKCYPIPRHDTVYWYQQGPGQDPQFLISFYEKMQSDKGSIPDRFSAQQFSDYHSELNMSSLELGDSALYFCANPGKEGRYNEQFFGPGTRLTVL.

This clone occurred a few times. The rearrangement uses TRBV19 and TRBJ1-5; D gene uncertain. The germline gives CDR1 LNHDA, CDR2 SQIVND (reference sequence). Trimming cost V 4 bases and J 4 bases, with 14 bases left between them. The CDR3 is made up of 15 amino acids. The CDR3 loop reads CASSTVWAANQPQHF. The CDR3 DNA reads TGTGCCAGTAGTACGGTTTGGGCAGCTAATCAGCCCCAGCATTTT. Based on the CDR3 plus reference TRBV19 and TRBJ1-5, the full variable domain is DGGITQSPKYLFRKEGQNVTLSCEQNLNHDAMYWYRQDPGQGLRLIYYSQIVNDFQKGDIAEGYSVSREKKESFPLTVTSAQKNPTAFYLCASSTVWAANQPQHFGDGTRLSIL.

The chain couples TRBV9 to TRBJ1-1; TRBD1 agrees at 9 bases. CDR3 length equals 16 residues. CDR1 and CDR2 (germline): SGDLS, YYNGEE. With 2 bases clipped from V and 0 bases from J, the junction kept 5 bases outside the gene matches. The CDR3 sequence: CASSVGTGTMNTEAFF. CDR3 coding DNA: TGTGCCAGCAGCGTGGGGACAGGGACAATGAACACTGAAGCTTTCTTT.

This sequence joins TRBV11-3 and TRBJ1-5; D remains ambiguous. Looked up from germline, CDR1 is SGHNT and CDR2 is YENEEA. The CDR3 covers 11 residues. V was trimmed by 5 bases and J by 4 bases, leaving 3 bases between them. The CDR3 here is CASSPNQPQHF. CDR3 sequence (DNA): TGTGCCAGCAGCCCTAATCAGCCCCAGCATTTT.

The chain has TRBV5-1 and TRBJ2-1; the match to TRBD2 covers 8 bases. Germline V lookup: CDR1 SGHRS, CDR2 YFSETQ. J was trimmed by 1 base and V by 2 bases; bases with no gene match: 8. The length of the CDR3 is 17 residues. The CDR3: CASSFPSGSGSYNEQFF. In nucleotides, the CDR3 is TGCGCCAGCAGCTTTCCTAGCGGGTCGGGATCCTACAATGAGCAGTTCTTC.

The V gene is TRBV6-6, the J gene TRBJ2-7, with 9 bases matching TRBD2. The V and J ends lost 7 bases and 0 bases, in that order; junction bases with no gene match: 4. The CDR3 spans 14 residues. Germline-derived CDR1 and CDR2 are MNHNY and SVGAGI (reference sequence). CDR3 DNA: TGTGCCAGCAATCAAGCGGGAGGCTCCTACGAGCAGTACGTC. Its translation is CASNQAGGSYEQYV.

The chain links TRBV19 to TRBJ1-2, with D maybe TRBD1 (5 bases). This CDR3 region has 14 residues. V lost 6 bases and J lost 3, with 14 bases in between. Looked up from germline, CDR1 is LNHDA and CDR2 is SQIVND (reference sequence). CDR3 DNA: TGTGCCAGTAGGCTCAGGGATCCGGACTATGGCTACACCTTC. It encodes CASRLRDPDYGYTF.

This chain connects TRBV15 to TRBJ1-2; perhaps TRBD1 as D (6 bases). V gave up 4 bases and J gave up 6 bases, with 12 bases separating them. This CDR3 is 13 amino acids long. The germline V gene encodes CDR1 LNHNV and CDR2 YYDKDF (reference sequence). The DNA of the CDR3 is TGTGCCACCAGCAAGGGAGGGGGGAATGGCTACACCTTC. Amino acids: CATSKGGGNGYTF.

This clone was recorded a few times. The rearrangement joins TRBV3-1 (or the pseudogene TRBV3-2) to TRBJ1-6; no firm D call. CDR1 LGHDT and CDR2 YNNKEL come from the germline V gene (reference sequence). The CDR3 loop spans 17 amino acids. V lost 0 bases to trimming and J lost 0 bases, with 9 bases between them. As DNA, the CDR3 is TGTGCCAGCAGCCAAGAGACTTTTAGCTCCTATAATTCACCCCTCCACTTT. This encodes CASSQETFSSYNSPLHF.

The chain carries TRBV12-3 or TRBV12-4 and TRBJ1-6; 7 nucleotides align to TRBD1. The length of the CDR3 is 13 residues. The V segment lost 6 bases and the J segment 10 bases; nucleotides outside the gene matches: 6. CDR3 region: CASRQGLGSPLHF. For the CDR3, the DNA is TGTGCCAGCAGACAGGGGCTAGGGTCACCCCTCCACTTT.

The chain uses TRBV6-6 and TRBJ1-2, with 7 positions matching TRBD1. The junction had 8 bases not matched to a gene; V was cut back by 2 bases and J by 8 bases. Germline V gene data show CDR1 as MNHNY and CDR2 as SVGAGI (reference sequence). The CDR3 runs 14 residues. Here the CDR3 reads CASSYGGRGEGYTF. The DNA for the CDR3 is TGTGCCAGCAGTTACGGCGGCAGGGGGGAAGGCTACACCTTC.

V and J are TRBV5-6 and TRBJ2-2; possible D gene TRBD1, 6 bases. Trimming removed 4 bases at V and 4 bases at J, with 17 bases between. The CDR3 runs 16 residues. CDR1 and CDR2 (germline): SGHDT, YYEEEE. The CDR3 DNA is TGTGCCAGCAGCCTAGACAGGACTCGACTCACCGGGGAGCTGTTTTTT. Protein product: CASSLDRTRLTGELFF.

This clone was recorded a few times. The chain combines TRBV5-5 with TRBJ1-6; D gene ambiguous. CDR3 length: 16 amino acids. The germline V gene encodes CDR1 SGHKS and CDR2 YYEKEE (reference sequence). Trimming removed 4 bases from V and 1 base from J, with 12 bases in between. The CDR3 loop reads CASSVDPGSYNSPLHF. CDR3 nucleotide sequence: TGTGCCAGCAGCGTAGACCCGGGTTCCTATAATTCACCCCTCCACTTT. Together with reference TRBV5-5 and TRBJ1-6, the CDR3 gives the full variable domain: DAGVTQSPTHLIKTRGQQVTLRCSPISGHKSVSWYQQVLGQGPQFIFQYYEKEERGRGNFPDRFSARQFPNYSSELNVNALLLGDSALYLCASSVDPGSYNSPLHFGNGTRLTVT.

The chain employs TRBV21-1 and TRBJ1-4; the listed D gene, TRBD1, was not tested against the DNA. TRBV21-1 is labeled a pseudogene. The CDR3 covers 16 residues. CDR3 nucleotide sequence: TGTGCCAGCAGCAAGAGTCTCCGGGACAGTGGTGAAAAACTGTTTTTT. It yields the protein CASSKSLRDSGEKLFF.

The chain joins TRBV7-2 to TRBJ1-4; weak D call: TRBD1 (6 bases). Germline V lookup: CDR1 SGHTA, CDR2 FQGNSA. Trimming left V 6 bases short and J 5 bases short, with 13 bases between. The CDR3 covers 14 residues. The CDR3 region has the DNA TGTGCCAGCAGGAAGGACAGAAGCAATGAAAAACTGTTTTTT. Encoded protein: CASRKDRSNEKLFF.

The chain combines TRBV19 with TRBJ2-7; D not certain. V lost 5 bases and J lost 2, with 10 bases in between. CDR1 and CDR2 (germline): LNHDA, SQIVND (reference sequence). The CDR3 is 13 residues long. CDR3 sequence (DNA): TGTGCCAGTAGTTTCCAGGATCCCTACGAGCAGTACTTC. It codes for CASSFQDPYEQYF.

J is TRBJ2-3 and V is TRBV6-5, with 8 bases aligning to TRBD2. V lost 6 bases and J lost 1; bases outside the gene matches: 6. Germline lookup yields CDR1 MNHEY and CDR2 SVGAGI. The CDR3 is 15 residues long. The CDR3 DNA is TGTGCCAGCAGGAGCGGGAGTGGGGGCACAGATACGCAGTATTTT. Translating gives CASRSGSGGTDTQYF.

V gene TRBV30 combines with J gene TRBJ2-3; D remains ambiguous. Germline-derived CDR1 and CDR2 are GTSNPN and SVGIG (reference sequence). Trimming took 0 bases from V and 2 from J, leaving 12 bases between them. The CDR3 runs 15 residues. CDR3 coding DNA: TGTGCCTGGAGTGTACTGGTCGGAGACACAGATACGCAGTATTTT. Translated: CAWSVLVGDTDTQYF.

V and J are TRBV5-1 and TRBJ1-1; D is possibly TRBD1 (6 bases). The V end lost 6 bases, the J end lost 0 bases, and 12 bases lay between the germline ends. Germline V gives CDR1 SGHRS, CDR2 YFSETQ. The CDR3 extends over 14 amino acids. CDR3 nucleotides: TGCGCCAGCATGGCGGACAGACTGAACACTGAAGCTTTCTTT. Translated: CASMADRLNTEAFF.

This chain links TRBV7-9 with TRBJ2-1; TRBD1 aligns across 8 bases. Germline trimming cut 6 bases from V and 2 bases from J; bases unmatched to any gene: 6. CDR1 SEHNR and CDR2 FQNEAQ come from the germline V gene (reference sequence). This CDR3 is 15 amino acids long. CDR3 region: CASSPGQGTYNEQFF. CDR3 coding DNA: TGTGCCAGCAGTCCCGGACAGGGCACCTACAATGAGCAGTTCTTC.